This TCR beta chain is drawn from a study of cytomegalovirus exposure and HLA in healthy donors. The CDR3 contains 16 residues. Germline CDR1 is MNHNS and CDR2 is SASEGT. Between the trimmed V and J ends, which lost 4 bases and 0 bases, there was a span of 13 bases. Primers included in the PCR were 60 Vbeta and 13 Jbeta primers. The table came from immunoSEQ multiplex PCR; TCRdb's copy has only in-frame clones and leaves some out. The table includes about 94,000 clones, about 62% detected once. The TCR sequence derives from a man aged 30 to 45 in good health and CMV-seronegative. Sequenced input: PBMCs. This chain connects TRBV6-1 to TRBJ1-5; D is ambiguous. The CDR3 DNA follows: TGTGCCAGCAGTGCATTAGGAGGATATAGCAATCAGCCCCAGCATTTT. It codes for CASSALGGYSNQPQHF.